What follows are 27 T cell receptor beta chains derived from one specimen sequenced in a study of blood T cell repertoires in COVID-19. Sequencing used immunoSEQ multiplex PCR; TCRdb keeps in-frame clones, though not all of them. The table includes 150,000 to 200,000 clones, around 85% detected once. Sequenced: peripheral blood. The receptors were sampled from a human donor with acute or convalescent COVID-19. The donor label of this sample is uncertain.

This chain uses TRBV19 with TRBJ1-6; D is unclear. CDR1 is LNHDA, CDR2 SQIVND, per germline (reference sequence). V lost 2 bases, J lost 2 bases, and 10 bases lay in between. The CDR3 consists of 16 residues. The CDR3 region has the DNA TGTGCCAGTAGTATACTACCCCTCACCTATAATTCACCCCTCCACTTT. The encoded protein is CASSILPLTYNSPLHF.

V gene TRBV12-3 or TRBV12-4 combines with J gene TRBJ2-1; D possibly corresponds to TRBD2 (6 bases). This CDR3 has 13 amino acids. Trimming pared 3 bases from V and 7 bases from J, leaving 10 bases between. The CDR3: CASSFGGTNEQFF. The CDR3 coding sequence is TGTGCCAGCAGTTTCGGAGGGACTAATGAGCAGTTCTTC.

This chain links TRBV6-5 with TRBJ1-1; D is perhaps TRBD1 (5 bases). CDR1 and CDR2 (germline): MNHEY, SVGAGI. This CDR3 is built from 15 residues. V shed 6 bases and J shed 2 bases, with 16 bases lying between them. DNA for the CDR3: TGTGCCAGCAGGGATGCAGGGCTCGGAAACACTGAAGCTTTCTTT. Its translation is CASRDAGLGNTEAFF.

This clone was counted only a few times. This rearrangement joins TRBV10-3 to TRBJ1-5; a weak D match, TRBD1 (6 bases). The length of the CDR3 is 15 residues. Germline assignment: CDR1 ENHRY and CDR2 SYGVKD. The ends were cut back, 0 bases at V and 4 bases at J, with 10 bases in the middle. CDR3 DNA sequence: TGTGCCATCAGTGAGTCGGGACACAAAAATCAGCCCCAGCATTTT. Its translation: CAISESGHKNQPQHF.

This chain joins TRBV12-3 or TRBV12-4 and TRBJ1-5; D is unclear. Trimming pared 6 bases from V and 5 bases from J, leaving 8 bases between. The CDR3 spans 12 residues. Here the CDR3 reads CASSDMDQPQHF. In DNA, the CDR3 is TGTGCCAGCAGCGACATGGATCAGCCCCAGCATTTT.

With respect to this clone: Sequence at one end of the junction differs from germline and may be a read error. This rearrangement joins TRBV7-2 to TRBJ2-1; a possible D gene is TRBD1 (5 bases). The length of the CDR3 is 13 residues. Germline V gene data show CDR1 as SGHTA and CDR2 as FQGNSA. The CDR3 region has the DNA TGTGCCAGCAGCTTAGCGCGGACACGAGGAACCCTCTTC. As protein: CASSLARTRGTLF. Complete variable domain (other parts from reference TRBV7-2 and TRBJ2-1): GAGVSQSPSNKVTEKGKDVELRCDPISGHTALYWYRQSLGQGLEFLIYFQGNSAPDKSGLPSDRFSAERTGGSVSTLTIQRTQQEDSAVYLCASSLARTRGTLFGPGTRLTVL.

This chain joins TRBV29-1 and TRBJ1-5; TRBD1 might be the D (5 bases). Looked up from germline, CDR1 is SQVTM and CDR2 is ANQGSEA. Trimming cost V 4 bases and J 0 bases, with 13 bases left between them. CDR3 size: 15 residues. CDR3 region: CSVALRGNSNQPQHF. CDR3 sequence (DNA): TGCAGCGTTGCCCTGCGGGGGAATAGCAATCAGCCCCAGCATTTT.

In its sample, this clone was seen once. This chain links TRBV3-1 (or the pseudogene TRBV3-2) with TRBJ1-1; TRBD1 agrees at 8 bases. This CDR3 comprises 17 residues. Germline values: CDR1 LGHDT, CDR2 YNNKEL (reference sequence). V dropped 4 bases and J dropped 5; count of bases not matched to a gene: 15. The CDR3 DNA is TGTGCCAGCAGCCTCCGGGACAGGTTTACTATTGGGACTGAAGCTTTCTTT. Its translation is CASSLRDRFTIGTEAFF.

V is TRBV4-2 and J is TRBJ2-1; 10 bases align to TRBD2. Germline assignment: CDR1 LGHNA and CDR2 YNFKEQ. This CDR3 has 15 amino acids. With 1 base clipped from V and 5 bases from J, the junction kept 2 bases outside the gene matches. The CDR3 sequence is CASSQVSGGHNEQFF. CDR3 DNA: TGTGCCAGCAGCCAAGTTAGCGGGGGGCACAATGAGCAGTTCTTC.

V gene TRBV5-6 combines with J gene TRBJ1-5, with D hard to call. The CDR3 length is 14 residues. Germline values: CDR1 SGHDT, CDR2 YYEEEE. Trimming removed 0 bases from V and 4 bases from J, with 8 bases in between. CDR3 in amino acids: CASSLGLQNQPQHF. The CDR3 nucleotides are TGTGCCAGCAGCTTGGGGCTGCAAAATCAGCCCCAGCATTTT.

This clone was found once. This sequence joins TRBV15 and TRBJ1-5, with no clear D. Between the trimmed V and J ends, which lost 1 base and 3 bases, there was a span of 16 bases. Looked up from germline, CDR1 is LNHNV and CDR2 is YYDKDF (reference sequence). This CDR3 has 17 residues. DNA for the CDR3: TGTGCCACCAGCAGAGCAGCGTCCCCCACCTACAATCAGCCCCAGCATTTT. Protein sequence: CATSRAASPTYNQPQHF.

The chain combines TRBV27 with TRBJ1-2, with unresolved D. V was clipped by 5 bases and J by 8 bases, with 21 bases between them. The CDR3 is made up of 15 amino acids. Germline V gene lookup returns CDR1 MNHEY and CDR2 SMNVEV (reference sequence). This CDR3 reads CASSTIGTMKVGYTF. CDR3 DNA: TGTGCCAGCAGTACCATCGGCACTATGAAGGTGGGCTACACCTTC.

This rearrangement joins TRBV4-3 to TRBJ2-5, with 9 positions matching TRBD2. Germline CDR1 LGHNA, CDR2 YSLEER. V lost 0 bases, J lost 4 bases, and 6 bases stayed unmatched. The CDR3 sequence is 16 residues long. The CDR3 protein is CASSQDGGTSLETQYF. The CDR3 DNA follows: TGCGCCAGCAGCCAAGATGGGGGGACTAGCCTAGAGACCCAGTACTTC.

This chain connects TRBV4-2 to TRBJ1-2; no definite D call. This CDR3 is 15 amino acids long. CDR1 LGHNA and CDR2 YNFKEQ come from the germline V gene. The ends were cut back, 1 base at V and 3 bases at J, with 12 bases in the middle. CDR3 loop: CASSQALTTHYGYTF. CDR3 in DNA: TGTGCCAGCAGCCAAGCTCTTACTACTCACTATGGCTACACCTTC.

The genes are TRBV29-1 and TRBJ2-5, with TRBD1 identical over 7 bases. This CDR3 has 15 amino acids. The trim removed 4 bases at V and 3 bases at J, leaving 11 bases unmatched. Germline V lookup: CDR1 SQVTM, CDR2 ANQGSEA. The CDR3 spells CSVVWQGDPKETQYF. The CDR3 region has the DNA TGCAGCGTTGTCTGGCAGGGGGACCCGAAAGAGACCCAGTACTTC.

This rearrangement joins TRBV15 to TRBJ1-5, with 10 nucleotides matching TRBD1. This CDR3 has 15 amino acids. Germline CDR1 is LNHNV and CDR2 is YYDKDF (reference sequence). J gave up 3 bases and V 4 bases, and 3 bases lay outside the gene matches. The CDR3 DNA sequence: TGTGCCACCAGCACCGACAGGGGGCCCAATCAGCCCCAGCATTTT. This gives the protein CATSTDRGPNQPQHF.

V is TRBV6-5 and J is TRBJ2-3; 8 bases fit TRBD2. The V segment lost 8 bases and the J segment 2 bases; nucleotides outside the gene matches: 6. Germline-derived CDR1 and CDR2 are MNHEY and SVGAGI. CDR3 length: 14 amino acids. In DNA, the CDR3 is TGTGCCAGCTCCCGGGGGGGCGTCACAGATACGCAGTATTTT. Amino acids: CASSRGGVTDTQYF.

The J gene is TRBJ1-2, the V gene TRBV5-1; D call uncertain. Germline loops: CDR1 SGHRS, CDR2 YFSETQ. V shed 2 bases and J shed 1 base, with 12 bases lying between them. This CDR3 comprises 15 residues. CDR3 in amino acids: CASSLGDTFNYGYTF. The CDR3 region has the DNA TGCGCCAGCAGCTTAGGCGACACCTTTAACTATGGCTACACCTTC.

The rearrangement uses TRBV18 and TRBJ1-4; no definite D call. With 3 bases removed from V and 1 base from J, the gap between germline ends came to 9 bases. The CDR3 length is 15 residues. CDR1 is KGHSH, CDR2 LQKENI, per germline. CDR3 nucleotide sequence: TGTGCCAGCTCACCTCGAGGAATAACTAATGAAAAACTGTTTTTT. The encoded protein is CASSPRGITNEKLFF.

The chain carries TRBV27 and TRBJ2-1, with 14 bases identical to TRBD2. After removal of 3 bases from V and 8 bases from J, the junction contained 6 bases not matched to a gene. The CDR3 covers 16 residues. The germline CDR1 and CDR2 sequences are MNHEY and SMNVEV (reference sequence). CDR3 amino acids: CASSLWTSGGTDEQFF. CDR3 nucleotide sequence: TGTGCCAGCAGTTTGTGGACTAGCGGGGGGACTGATGAGCAGTTCTTC.

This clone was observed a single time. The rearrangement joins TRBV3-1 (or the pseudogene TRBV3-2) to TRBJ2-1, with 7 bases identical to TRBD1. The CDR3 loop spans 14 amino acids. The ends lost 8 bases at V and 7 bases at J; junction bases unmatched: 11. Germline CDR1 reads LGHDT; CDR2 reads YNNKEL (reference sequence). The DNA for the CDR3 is TGTGCCAGCCAGCGACAGGGCGTTTTGAATGAGCAGTTCTTC. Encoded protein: CASQRQGVLNEQFF.

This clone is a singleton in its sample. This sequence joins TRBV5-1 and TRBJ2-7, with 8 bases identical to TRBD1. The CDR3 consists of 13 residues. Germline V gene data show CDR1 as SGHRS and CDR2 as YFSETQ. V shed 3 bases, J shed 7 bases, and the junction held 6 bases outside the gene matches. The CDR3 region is CASSSLDRDEQYF. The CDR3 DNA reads TGCGCCAGCAGCTCGCTGGACAGGGATGAGCAGTACTTC.

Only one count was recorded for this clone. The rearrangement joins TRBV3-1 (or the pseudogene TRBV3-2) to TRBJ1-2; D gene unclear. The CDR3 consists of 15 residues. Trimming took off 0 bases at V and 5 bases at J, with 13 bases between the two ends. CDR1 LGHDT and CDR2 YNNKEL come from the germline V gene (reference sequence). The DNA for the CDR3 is TGTGCCAGCAGCCAAGATACGTCACAGCTTTATGGCTACACCTTC. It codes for CASSQDTSQLYGYTF.

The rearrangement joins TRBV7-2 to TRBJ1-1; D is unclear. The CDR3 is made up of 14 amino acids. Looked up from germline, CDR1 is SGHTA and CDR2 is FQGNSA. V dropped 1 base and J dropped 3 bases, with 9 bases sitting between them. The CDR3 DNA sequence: TGTGCCAGCAGCTTAGTTTCCGGGTACACTGAAGCTTTCTTT. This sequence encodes CASSLVSGYTEAFF.

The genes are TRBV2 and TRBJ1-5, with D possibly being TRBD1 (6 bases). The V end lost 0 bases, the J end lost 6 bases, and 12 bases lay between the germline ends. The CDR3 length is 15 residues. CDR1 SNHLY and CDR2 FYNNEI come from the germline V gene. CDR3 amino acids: CASSEASGGGQPQHF. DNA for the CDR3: TGTGCCAGCAGTGAAGCGTCGGGGGGCGGTCAGCCCCAGCATTTT. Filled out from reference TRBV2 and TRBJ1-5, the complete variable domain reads EPEVTQTPSHQVTQMGQEVILRCVPISNHLYFYWYRQILGQKVEFLVSFYNNEISEKSEIFDDQFSVERPDGSNFTLKIRSTKLEDSAMYFCASSEASGGGQPQHFGDGTRLSIL.

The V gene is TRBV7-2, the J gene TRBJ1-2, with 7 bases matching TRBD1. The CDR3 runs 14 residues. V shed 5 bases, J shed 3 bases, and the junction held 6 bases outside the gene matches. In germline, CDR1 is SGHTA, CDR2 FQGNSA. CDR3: CASSPEGADYGYTF. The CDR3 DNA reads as TGTGCCAGCAGCCCCGAGGGGGCCGACTATGGCTACACCTTC.

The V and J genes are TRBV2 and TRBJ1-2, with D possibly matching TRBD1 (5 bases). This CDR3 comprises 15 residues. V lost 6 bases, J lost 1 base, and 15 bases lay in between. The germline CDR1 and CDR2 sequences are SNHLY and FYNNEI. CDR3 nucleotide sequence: TGTGCCAGCAGAATACAGGAGAATGGTAACTATGGCTACACCTTC. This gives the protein CASRIQENGNYGYTF.